This T cell receptor beta chain was found in a study of blood T cell repertoires in COVID-19 (dated by TCRdb to 2020 to 2021). Regarding the complete study: Samples from collaborators originated in the United States, Italy and Spain and spanned both the acute and convalescent phases of COVID-19. The material from the prospective study consisted of cDNA or gDNA derived from T cells, B-cell-depleted T cells, or PBMCs. Deeply sampled blood TCRbeta repertoires from subjects exposed to, actively infected with, or recovered from COVID-19 were included in the dataset. The repertoires were released in a freely available public database intended as a resource for research on the immune response to SARS-CoV-2. The samples were drawn from the first 160 participants of the ongoing ImmuneRACE study and from 1,254 subjects provided by 6 global collaborators. The sample metadata nearly always contained a de-identified subject ID, COVID-19 status, age in years and sex. HLA class I and class II types, where available, came from metadata supplied by the sample provider rather than from assay-based typing. General findings and caveats noted by the study authors: How much clinical and demographic metadata was included differed by source and by participant, and the metadata was provided uncurated.

The V and J ends are trimmed by 8 bases and 1 base, leaving 11 bases between them. CDR1 LGHNT and CDR2 FRNRAP are derived from the germline V gene. From the cysteine through the phenylalanine, the CDR3 covers 13 amino acids. Of the read, only the CDR3 DNA is kept; its 39 bases are in frame from base 1. In Seattle, one collaborating source enrolled patients while the infection was active and tracked those patients longitudinally over the course of disease. Whole blood was collected in K2EDTA tubes by collaborating institutions according to the institutions' own protocols. Collaborator samples were shipped for TCRbeta analysis as frozen whole blood, isolated PBMCs, or DNA extracted from either sample type. Comment on this clone: Its target antigen remains unknown. No per-base quality is available; no much larger clone lies one base away.

TCRbeta CDR3 regions were amplified from genomic DNA by means of the immunoSEQ Assay, a bias-controlled multiplex PCR. Under the source paper's analysis protocol: Nucleated cell counts per sample were estimated from amplification of reference gene primers within the assay. To quantify the absolute abundance of each unique TCRbeta CDR3 rearrangement, sequence reads were collapsed and filtered. Productive Simpson clonality was computed per sample as the square root of Simpson's diversity index over productive rearrangements. Held by TCRdb, this immuneACCESS table contains in-frame sequences only and omits some clones. Under half of the omission traces to an unresolved V gene where checked; the cause of the rest is unknown. D and trimming come from the DNA, and the V and J calls and clone size come from that table. The sample table shows 50,000 to 65,000 clones, and around 82% are seen once. The ten largest clones capture about 15% of the sample.

The V and J segments used are TRBV12-5 and TRBJ1-1; the D region possibly corresponds to TRBD1 (6 bases align). The sample was peripheral blood. This TCR derives from a man in his 60s with COVID-19, enrolled during active disease. CDR3 protein: CASTRTANTEAFF. The sequence in DNA is TGTGCTAGTACAAGGACAGCGAACACTGAAGCTTTCTTT.